The rows below give T cell receptor beta chains drawn from one sample of a study of identifying expanded T cells in peripheral blood. This table comes from immunoSEQ multiplex PCR, and its TCRdb copy is limited to in-frame clones, with some not included. The table lists 100,000 to 150,000 clones, roughly 82% of them singletons, with 3.3% in the top ten. The sequencing sample was made of blood. The receptors were gathered from a person aged 18-70 years in good health. Both conserved end residues are part of each CDR3. D genes are given only for firm matches. Some rows have no size entry. The others give once, few or many, or a class for an expanded clone.

J | size | V | D | DNA | CDR3
TRBJ1-1 | once | TRBV6-5 | - | TGTGCCAGCAGTTACTCGATCCCCGGCGTGAACACTGAAGCTTTCTTT | CASSYSIPGVNTEAFF
TRBJ2-5 | - | TRBV7-2 | - | TGTGCCAGCAGCTTAAACGGGCGGGGAAACGCTGAGACCCAGTACTTC | CASSLNGRGNAETQYF
TRBJ2-3 | - | TRBV6-6 | - | TGTGCCAGCAGTTTCAAGGATACGCAGTATTTT | CASSFKDTQYF
TRBJ2-5 | - | TRBV10-3 | - | TGTGCCATCAGCCAGGAGAGGGGCCCCCAAGAGACCCAGTACTTC | CAISQERGPQETQYF
TRBJ1-1 | - | TRBV7-9 | - | TGTGCCTCAAGGAGGCCATTGAACACTGAAGCTTTCTTT | CASRRPLNTEAFF
TRBJ1-1 | - | TRBV5-6 | - | TGTGCCAGCACCTTTGGGAGGGACACTGAAGCTTTCTTT | CASTFGRDTEAFF
TRBJ2-2 | - | TRBV5-1 | TRBD1 | TGCGCCAGCAACTCTAACCCGACAGGGAGCGGGGAGCTGTTTTTT | CASNSNPTGSGELFF
TRBJ2-6 | - | TRBV18 | - | TGTGCCAGCTCGACGCAAGTATCAGGGGCCAACGTCCTGACTTTC | CASSTQVSGANVLTF
TRBJ2-5 | - | TRBV7-2 | - | TGTGCCAGCACAGCCCGAAACCAGGTATACCAAGAGACCCAGTACTTC | CASTARNQVYQETQYF
TRBJ1-5 | - | TRBV19 | - | TGTGCCAGTAGTATAGACCGGGACTACAATCAGCCCCAGCATTTT | CASSIDRDYNQPQHF
TRBJ1-2 | - | TRBV4-3 | - | TGCGCCAGCAGCCAAGATGCAGCCAGTCTAACCTATGGCTACACCTTC | CASSQDAASLTYGYTF
TRBJ2-7 | - | TRBV7-9 | TRBD1 | TGTGCCAGCACCGCCATTTGGGACAGGGTCTCCTACGAGCAGTACTTC | CASTAIWDRVSYEQYF